The 8 T cell receptor beta chains listed next were all sequenced from one sample in a study of OX40 agonist ivuxolimab in advanced cancers. Produced via immunoSEQ multiplex PCR; TCRdb's table is partial and in-frame only. The sample lists approximately 76,000 clones; 80% to 95% were seen once. The sample consisted of CD4+ or CD8+ T cells sorted from blood, taken in a trial of the OX40 agonist ivuxolimab. These TCRs come from an adult with an advanced solid tumor such as melanoma, head and neck, liver or kidney cancer.

CDR3 DNA: TGTGCCAGAAGCCCCCCGGCAGTCTCTGGGGCCAACGTCCTGACTTTC. Translating it yields CARSPPAVSGANVLTF. The J gene is TRBJ2-6, the V gene TRBV5-3, with D hard to call. TRBV5-3 is given ORF status, its function remaining uncertain. The CDR3 contains 16 residues. Trimming stripped 4 bases from V and 0 bases from J, with 11 bases between.

V gene TRBV21-1 combines with J gene TRBJ2-5; the tabulated D call, TRBD2, remains unverified against the DNA. TRBV21-1 is noted as a pseudogene. The CDR3 runs 14 residues. In DNA, the CDR3 is TGTGCCAGCAGCAAAATTGTCGGTCGAGAGACCCAGTACTTC. The encoded protein is CASSKIVGRETQYF.

Only one count was recorded for this clone. Here the CDR3 reads CASSLQDRARDQYF. Here the CDR3 DNA reads TGCGCCAGCAGCTTGCAAGACAGGGCGCGAGACCAGTACTTC. The chain carries TRBV5-1 and TRBJ2-5; 7 nucleotides match TRBD1. J gave up 10 bases and V 1 base, and 10 bases lay outside the gene matches. Germline V gene sequence: CDR1 SGHRS, CDR2 YFSETQ. The CDR3 runs 14 residues.

In its sample, this clone was seen once. The chain joins TRBV28 to TRBJ1-2; unclear D gene. This CDR3 is built from 16 residues. The germline V gene has CDR1 MDHEN and CDR2 SYDVKM. The germline V and J ends were trimmed by 5 bases and 0 bases, with 16 bases remaining between them. CDR3 sequence (DNA): TGTGCCAGCAGTCACCGGGCCAAAGGGACTAACTATGGCTACACCTTC. The encoded protein is CASSHRAKGTNYGYTF.

The J gene is TRBJ2-7, the V gene TRBV11-2, with 7 bases identical to TRBD1. Trimming took 5 bases from V and 0 from J; bases not matched to a gene: 7. From germline, CDR1 is SGHAT and CDR2 FQNNGV. CDR3 size: 15 residues. CDR3 bases: TGTGCCAGCAGCCCGCATCGACAGGGCTCCTACGAGCAGTACTTC. This gives the protein CASSPHRQGSYEQYF.

V usage is TRBV9 and J usage is TRBJ1-1, with D hard to call. With 0 bases removed from V and 5 bases from J, the gap between germline ends came to 5 bases. CDR1 is SGDLS and CDR2 is YYNGEE in the germline V gene. There are 12 residues in the CDR3. The CDR3 DNA reads as TGTGCCAGCAGCGTAGGGAGGACTGAAGCTTTCTTT. Encoded protein: CASSVGRTEAFF.

By sample share, this clone is medium-sized. The V and J genes are TRBV19 and TRBJ1-1; D possibly corresponds to TRBD1 (6 bases). The length of the CDR3 is 14 residues. Germline CDR1 LNHDA, CDR2 SQIVND (reference sequence). Trimming pared 2 bases from V and 3 bases from J, leaving 10 bases between. As DNA, the CDR3 is TGTGCCAGTAGTATAACCAGGGGATACACTGAAGCTTTCTTT. Amino acids: CASSITRGYTEAFF. Supplemented by reference TRBV19 and TRBJ1-1, the full variable domain reads DGGITQSPKYLFRKEGQNVTLSCEQNLNHDAMYWYRQDPGQGLRLIYYSQIVNDFQKGDIAEGYSVSREKKESFPLTVTSAQKNPTAFYLCASSITRGYTEAFFGQGTRLTVV.

The chain recombines TRBV7-9 with TRBJ2-4; D is uncertain. Looked up from germline, CDR1 is SEHNR and CDR2 is FQNEAQ (reference sequence). This CDR3 has 13 residues. V was pared by 5 bases and J by 8 bases, with 13 bases between. The CDR3 nucleotides read TGTGCCAGCAGCCTCCCAAGTGGAGACATTCAGTACTTC. It yields the protein CASSLPSGDIQYF.